The text below deals with one TCR beta chain. The target antigen is unknown. Amplification targeted TCR beta CDR3 regions from RNA transcripts. With the HTBI primer set, the TCR CDR3 went through a first round of RT-PCR. MiXCR was run by TCRdb on the multiplex PCR reads, yielding one entry per CDR3 protein. This sample yields about 270,000 distinct CDR3 sequences, of which roughly 22% are seen a single time; under 65% belongs to the top ten. This sample stems from a study of T cells in Graves' hyperthyroidism and ophthalmopathy. Ophthalmopathy patients had moderate-to-severe active disease, CAS ≥3, NOSPECS ≥4, and disease duration under 3 months. Diagnostic decisions used clinical symptoms, serum thyroxine and TRAb, thyroid ultrasound and orbital computed tomography. Study-wide results and limits: Most thyroid clonotypes expanded above 0.001 were also detected in blood.

The CDR3 spans 13 residues. Germline V CDR1 and CDR2: SGHRS, YFSETQ. V lost 1 base and J lost 6, with 10 bases in between. This chain links TRBV5-1 with TRBJ2-5; D is ambiguous. The sequence was obtained from a man under 40 with Graves' ophthalmopathy. Sequencing was done on a sample of blood. The CDR3 spells CASSLSQEQTQYF. As DNA, the CDR3 is TGCGCCAGCAGCTTGTCCCAGGAACAGACCCAGTACTTC.